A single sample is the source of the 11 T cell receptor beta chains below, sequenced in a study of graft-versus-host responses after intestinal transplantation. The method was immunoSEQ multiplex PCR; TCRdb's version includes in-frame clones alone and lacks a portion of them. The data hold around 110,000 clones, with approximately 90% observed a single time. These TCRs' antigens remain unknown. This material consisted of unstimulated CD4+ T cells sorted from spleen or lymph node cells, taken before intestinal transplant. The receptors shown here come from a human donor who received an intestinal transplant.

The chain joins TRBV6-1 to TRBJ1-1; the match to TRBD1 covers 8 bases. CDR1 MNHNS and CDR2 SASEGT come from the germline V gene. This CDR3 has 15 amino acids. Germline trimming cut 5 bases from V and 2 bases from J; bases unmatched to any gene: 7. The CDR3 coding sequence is TGTGCCAGCAGTCTAGGGGGACAGGTAAACACTGAAGCTTTCTTT. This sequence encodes CASSLGGQVNTEAFF.

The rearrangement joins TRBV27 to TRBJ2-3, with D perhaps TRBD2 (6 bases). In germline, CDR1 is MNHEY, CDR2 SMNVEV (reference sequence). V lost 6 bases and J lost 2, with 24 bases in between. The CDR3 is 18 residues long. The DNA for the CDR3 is TGTGCCAGCAGACAAAAGAAGGCGGGGTGGGACCACACAGATACGCAGTATTTT. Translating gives CASRQKKAGWDHTDTQYF.

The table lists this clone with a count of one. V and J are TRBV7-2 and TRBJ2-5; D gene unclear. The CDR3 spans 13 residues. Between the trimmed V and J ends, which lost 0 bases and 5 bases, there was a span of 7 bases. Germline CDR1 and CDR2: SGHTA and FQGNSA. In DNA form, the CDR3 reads TGTGCCAGCAGCTTAGCGCCCCGGGAGACCCAGTACTTC. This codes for CASSLAPRETQYF.

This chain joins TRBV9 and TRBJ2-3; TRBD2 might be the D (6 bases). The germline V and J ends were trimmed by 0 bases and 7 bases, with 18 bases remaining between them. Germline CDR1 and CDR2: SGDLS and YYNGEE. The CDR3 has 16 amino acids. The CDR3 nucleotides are TGTGCCAGCAGCGTAGGGACCTCGACTAGTCGAAATACGCAGTATTTT. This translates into CASSVGTSTSRNTQYF.

CDR3 residues: CASSLEWRARNTEAFF. The CDR3 DNA sequence: TGTGCCAGCAGCTTGGAGTGGAGGGCGAGAAACACTGAAGCTTTCTTT. The chain is built from TRBV5-6 and TRBJ1-1; D is unclear. V shed 0 bases and J shed 2 bases, with 14 bases lying between them. The CDR3 extends over 16 amino acids. Per the germline V gene, CDR1 is SGHDT and CDR2 is YYEEEE.

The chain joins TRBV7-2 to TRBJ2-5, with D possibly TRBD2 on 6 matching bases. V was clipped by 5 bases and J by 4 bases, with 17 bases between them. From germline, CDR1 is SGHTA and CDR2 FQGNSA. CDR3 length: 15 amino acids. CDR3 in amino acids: CASSDNYFSGETQYF. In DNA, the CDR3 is TGTGCCAGCAGCGACAATTACTTTAGCGGAGAGACCCAGTACTTC.

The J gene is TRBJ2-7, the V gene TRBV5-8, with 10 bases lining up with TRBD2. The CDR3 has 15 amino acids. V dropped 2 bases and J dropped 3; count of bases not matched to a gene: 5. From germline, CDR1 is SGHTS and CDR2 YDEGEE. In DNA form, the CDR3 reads TGTGCCAGCAGCTTACCAGCGGGGGGGGACTACGAGCAGTACTTC. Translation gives CASSLPAGGDYEQYF.

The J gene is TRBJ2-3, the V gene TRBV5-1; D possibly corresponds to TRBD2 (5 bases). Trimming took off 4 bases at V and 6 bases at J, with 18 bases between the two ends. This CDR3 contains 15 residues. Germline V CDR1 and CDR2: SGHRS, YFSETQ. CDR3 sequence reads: CASSPLAGLPDTQYF. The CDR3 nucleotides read TGCGCCAGCAGCCCCCTTGCGGGCCTACCCGATACGCAGTATTTT.

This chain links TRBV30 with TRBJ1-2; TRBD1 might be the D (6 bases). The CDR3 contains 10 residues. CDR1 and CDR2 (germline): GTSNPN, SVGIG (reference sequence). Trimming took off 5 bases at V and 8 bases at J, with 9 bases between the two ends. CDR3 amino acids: CAWGQRGYTF. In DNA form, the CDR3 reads TGTGCCTGGGGACAGCGCGGCTACACCTTC.

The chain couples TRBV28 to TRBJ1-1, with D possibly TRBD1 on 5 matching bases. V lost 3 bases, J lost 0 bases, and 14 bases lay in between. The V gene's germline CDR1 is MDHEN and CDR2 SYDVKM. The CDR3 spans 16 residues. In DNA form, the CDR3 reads TGTGCCAGCAGTTTGGAAGGGGTCTACATGAACACTGAAGCTTTCTTT. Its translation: CASSLEGVYMNTEAFF.

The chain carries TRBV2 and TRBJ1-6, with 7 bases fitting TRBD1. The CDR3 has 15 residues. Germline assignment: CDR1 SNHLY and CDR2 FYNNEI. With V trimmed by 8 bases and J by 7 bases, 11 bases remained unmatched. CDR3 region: CASSRSGTENSPLHF. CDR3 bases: TGTGCCAGCTCAAGGTCCGGGACAGAGAATTCACCCCTCCACTTT.